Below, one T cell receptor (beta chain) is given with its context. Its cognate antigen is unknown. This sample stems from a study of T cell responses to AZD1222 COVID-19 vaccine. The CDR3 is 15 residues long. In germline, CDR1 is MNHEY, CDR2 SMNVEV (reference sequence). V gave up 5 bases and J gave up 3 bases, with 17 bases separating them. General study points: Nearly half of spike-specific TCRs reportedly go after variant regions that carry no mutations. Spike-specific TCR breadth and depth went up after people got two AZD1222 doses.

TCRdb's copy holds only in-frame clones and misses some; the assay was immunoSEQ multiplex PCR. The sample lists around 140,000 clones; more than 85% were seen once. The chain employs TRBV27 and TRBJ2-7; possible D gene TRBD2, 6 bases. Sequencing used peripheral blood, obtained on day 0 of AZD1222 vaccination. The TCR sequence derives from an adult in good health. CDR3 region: CASSDRETAYYEQYF. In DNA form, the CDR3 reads TGTGCCAGCAGTGACCGGGAGACGGCTTACTACGAGCAGTACTTC.